These T cell receptor beta chains were read from a single sample in a study of shared clonotypes between healthy human individuals. Generated by immunoSEQ multiplex PCR, the TCRdb table keeps only in-frame clones and is missing some. The repertoire includes about 990,000 clones, around 82% of them detected once, and more than 0.55% sits in the top ten. Source material: memory CD4+ T cells from PBMCs. The receptors here all came from a man between 18 and 35 years old in good health. Some clones in this sample may be carry-over from other donors' samples. Both conserved end residues are part of each CDR3. D genes are given only for firm matches. Only part of the rows carry a size: once, few, many, or a class if the clone is expanded.

j_call d_call v_call clone_size cdr3_length cdr3_nt cdr3_aa
TRBJ1-2 NA TRBV6-1 few 12 TGTGCCAGCAGTGAAGTCGGCTATGGCTACACCTTC CASSEVGYGYTF
TRBJ2-3 NA TRBV6-5 NA 14 TGTGCCAGCAGTCCGACAGATATCACAGATACGCAGTATTTT CASSPTDITDTQYF
TRBJ2-4 NA TRBV28 NA 14 TGTGCCAGCAGCAAGGGCGGTCTGGGGAACATTCAGTACTTC CASSKGGLGNIQYF
TRBJ2-4 NA TRBV4-3 once 15 TGCGCCAGCAGCCAAGAGGAACGCCGGGGTAGCATTCAGTACTTC CASSQEERRGSIQYF
TRBJ2-2 TRBD1 TRBV7-9 NA 15 TGTGCCAGCAGCTTAGGACAGGGGAACACCGGGGAGCTGTTTTTT CASSLGQGNTGELFF
TRBJ2-7 NA TRBV7-2 NA 13 TGTGCCAGCAGCTACTCTAAGACATACGAGCAGTACTTC CASSYSKTYEQYF
TRBJ2-1 NA TRBV5-4 NA 15 TGTGCCAGCAGCTCCGGGACACTCGAATACAATGAGCAGTTCTTC CASSSGTLEYNEQFF
TRBJ2-7 NA TRBV2 NA 12 TGTGCCAGCAGCCCAGCGGCGGGAGAGCAGTACTTC CASSPAAGEQYF
TRBJ2-7 NA TRBV6-1 NA 16 TGTGCCAGCAGTGACCACGCGGGACACAGTTTTTACGAGCAGTACTTC CASSDHAGHSFYEQYF
TRBJ1-1 NA TRBV5-1 NA 13 TGCGCCAGCAGCTTCGCAGAACACACTGAAGCTTTCTTT CASSFAEHTEAFF
TRBJ2-1 NA TRBV7-2 NA 13 TGTGCCAGCTCGTCGGGGCGGCGGTATGAGCAGTTCTTC CASSSGRRYEQFF
TRBJ2-3 NA TRBV9 few 14 TGTGCCAGCAGCCCTGACGTGGGCACAGATACGCAGTATTTT CASSPDVGTDTQYF
TRBJ1-5 NA TRBV7-9 few 17 TGTGCCAGCAGCTTAGGGGGAATAGGATATAGCAATCAGCCCCAGCATTTT CASSLGGIGYSNQPQHF
TRBJ2-5 TRBD1 TRBV5-6 NA 15 TGTGCCAGCAGCCATACCGGGACAGCCCAAGAGACCCAGTACTTC CASSHTGTAQETQYF
TRBJ1-4 TRBD1 TRBV19 NA 15 TGTGCCAGTACCCCAAGACAGGGGTTGGAGGAAAAACTGTTTTTT CASTPRQGLEEKLFF
TRBJ2-7 NA TRBV20-1 NA 11 TGCAGTGCTAGACCAGTTTACGAGCAGTACTTC CSARPVYEQYF
TRBJ1-1 TRBD1 TRBV2 NA 16 TGTGCCAGCAGCGGCCCGCCAGGGGGCATTAACACTGAAGCTTTCTTT CASSGPPGGINTEAFF
TRBJ1-5 TRBD1 TRBV30 NA 13 TGTGCCTGGAACGACAGGGATGATCAGCCCCAGCATTTT CAWNDRDDQPQHF
TRBJ2-5 TRBD1 TRBV9 NA 13 TGTGCCAGCAGCCGGGGACAGGGTGAGACCCAGTACTTC CASSRGQGETQYF
TRBJ1-2 NA TRBV4-2 NA 16 TGTGCCAGCAGCCAAGATAAGGCAGGGAGGTACTATGGCTACACCTTC CASSQDKAGRYYGYTF
TRBJ2-5 NA TRBV6-1 NA 14 TGTGCCAGCAGTTCGTTGGAGGGGGAAGAGACCCAGTACTTC CASSSLEGEETQYF
TRBJ2-7 TRBD2 TRBV7-2 NA 16 TGTGCCAGCAGCTTTCGTCAGAGCGGGAGTAGCCACGAGCAGTACTTC CASSFRQSGSSHEQYF
TRBJ1-2 TRBD1 TRBV5-4 NA 12 TGTGCCAGCAGCCCTGACAGGGCTGGCTACACCTTC CASSPDRAGYTF
TRBJ1-1 TRBD1 TRBV6-5 NA 13 TGTGCCAGCAGTGACAGGGCTGGCACTGAAGCTTTCTTT CASSDRAGTEAFF
TRBJ2-7 NA TRBV23-1 NA 13 TGCGCCCCGCTCGGACGGCCCTCCTACGAGCAGTACTTC CAPLGRPSYEQYF
TRBJ2-3 NA TRBV9 NA 14 TGTGCCAGCAACAGGAGGGGAGACACAGATACGCAGTATTTT CASNRRGDTDTQYF
TRBJ1-4 TRBD1 TRBV7-9 once 17 TGTGCCAGCAGCTTAGGGGCCTTGACAGGGGTTAATGAAAAACTGTTTTTT CASSLGALTGVNEKLFF
TRBJ2-5 TRBD2 TRBV27 NA 16 TGTGCCAGCAGTGCAAGGAGACTAGCGACGCGGGAGACCCAGTACTTC CASSARRLATRETQYF
TRBJ2-3 NA TRBV7-9 NA 8 TGTGCCGACGGAGGGCGGACTTTT CADGGRTF
TRBJ1-5 TRBD1 TRBV5-6 NA 18 TGTGCCAGCAGCTTGTTTAATGGGGCAGGGGGCCGAAATCAGCCCCAGCATTTT CASSLFNGAGGRNQPQHF
TRBJ1-2 TRBD1 TRBV19 NA 14 TGTGCCAGTAGTCCCACACCGGGACAGGATGGCTACACCTTC CASSPTPGQDGYTF
TRBJ2-5 NA TRBV2 few 13 TGTGCCAGCAGTGGGCAGGGGGGGGAGACCCAGTACTTC CASSGQGGETQYF
TRBJ2-5 NA TRBV9 NA 15 TGTGCCAGCAACGTAGTCCCGGGACACCAAGAGACCCAGTACTTC CASNVVPGHQETQYF
TRBJ2-5 TRBD2 TRBV30 few 14 TGTGCCTGGAGCCGTGGAGCGGGAGAAGAGACCCAGTACTTC CAWSRGAGEETQYF
TRBJ1-1 NA TRBV19 NA 13 TGTGCCAGTAGTATGGGCCACGGCACTGAAGCTTTCTTT CASSMGHGTEAFF
TRBJ2-1 TRBD1 TRBV6-6 once 16 TGTGCCAGCAGTCCTAAACCGCAGGACAGGGGGGATGAGCAGTTCTTC CASSPKPQDRGDEQFF
TRBJ1-1 NA TRBV28 NA 15 TGTGCCAGCAGTCGGAACAGGCCTTTGAACACTGAAGCTTTCTTT CASSRNRPLNTEAFF
TRBJ1-5 NA TRBV29-1 NA 12 TGCAGCGTTCGGGAGCCCAATCAGCCCCAGCATTTT CSVREPNQPQHF
TRBJ1-3 TRBD1 TRBV6-5 NA 15 TGTGCCAGCAGTCCTACAGGGGGCGCAGGAAACACCATATATTTT CASSPTGGAGNTIYF
TRBJ1-1 NA TRBV2 once 13 TGTGCCAGCAGTGAACAGGTTAACACTGAAGCTTTCTTT CASSEQVNTEAFF
TRBJ2-3 TRBD2 TRBV5-1 NA 17 TGCGCCAGCAGCCCCCGGACTAGCGGTAAAAGCACAGATACGCAGTATTTT CASSPRTSGKSTDTQYF
TRBJ2-1 NA TRBV4-3 few 12 TGCGCCAGCAGCCAAGGGCCTCGGGAGCAGTTCTTC CASSQGPREQFF